This passage covers 19 T cell receptor beta chains from one sample sequenced in a study of blood T cells in healthy people across ages. Sample-barcoded 5' priming and a J-beta primer mix drove a second PCR of roughly 7 to 11 cycles. Each CDR3 protein is one row after TCRdb ran MiXCR on the 5' RACE reads. The sample yields some 1.5 million distinct CDR3 sequences, approximately 43% seen once. Specimen: blood. All receptors derive from a woman aged 18-35 years in good health.

This clonotype was found a few times. The V gene is TRBV10-3, the J gene TRBJ2-7; the match to TRBD1 covers 7 bases. The junction had 7 bases not matched to a gene; V was cut back by 8 bases and J by 0 bases. The CDR3 consists of 14 residues. CDR1 ENHRY and CDR2 SYGVKD come from the germline V gene. The CDR3 loop is CAIAGQASSYEQYF. CDR3 DNA sequence: TGTGCCATCGCTGGACAGGCCAGCTCCTACGAGCAGTACTTC.

The V call is TRBV5-1, the J call TRBJ2-2; D gene ambiguous. Deletions cut 1 base from V and 4 bases from J, with 11 bases between. This CDR3 region has 15 residues. The germline CDR1 and CDR2 sequences are SGHRS and YFSETQ. The CDR3 coding sequence is TGCGCCAGCAGCTTGCTCGACCGCCCCACCGGGGAGCTGTTTTTT. Amino acid sequence: CASSLLDRPTGELFF.

J is TRBJ2-7 and V is TRBV4-1; D tentatively fits TRBD1 or TRBD2 (5 bases each). Trimming shortened V by 4 bases and J by 5 bases, and 24 bases separated the two germline ends. There are 17 residues in the CDR3. Germline lookup yields CDR1 MGHRA and CDR2 YSYEKL. The CDR3: CASSPPGTHSIVNEQYF. CDR3 bases: TGCGCCAGCAGCCCCCCGGGGACGCACTCTATAGTCAACGAGCAGTACTTC.

V usage is TRBV20-1 and J usage is TRBJ1-4; no definite D call. V dropped 0 bases and J dropped 6 bases, with 20 bases sitting between them. CDR3 length: 17 residues. Germline CDR1 reads DFQATT; CDR2 reads SNEGSKA (reference sequence). CDR3 sequence (DNA): TGCAGTGCTAGAGAGGGGTCCCGCAGTCCGAAGGATGAAAAACTGTTTTTT. It codes for CSAREGSRSPKDEKLFF.

Notes on this clonotype: Compared with germline, one end of the junction differs, possibly owing to a read error. The CDR3 loop is CASSLTGTRTYNERYF. The CDR3, as DNA: TGTGCCAGCAGCTTAACCGGGACAAGGACCTACAATGAGCGGTACTTC. This rearrangement joins TRBV7-3 to TRBJ2-7; tentatively, D is TRBD1 (6 bases). The length of the CDR3 is 16 residues. Germline V CDR1 and CDR2: SGHTA, FQGTGA.

J is TRBJ1-4 and V is TRBV5-8, with 7 bases fitting TRBD1. From germline, CDR1 is SGHTS and CDR2 YDEGEE. The CDR3 extends over 15 amino acids. Germline trimming cut 5 bases from V and 5 bases from J; bases unmatched to any gene: 9. CDR3 amino acids: CASRLLGQSNEKLFF. The DNA of the CDR3 is TGTGCCAGCAGACTCCTGGGACAGAGCAATGAAAAACTGTTTTTT.

The J gene is TRBJ2-7, the V gene TRBV7-2, with a possible D match to TRBD2 (6 bases). CDR1 SGHTA and CDR2 FQGNSA come from the germline V gene. The CDR3 has 14 residues. V was pared by 4 bases and J by 7 bases, with 17 bases between. CDR3 in DNA: TGTGCCAGCAGCTCGGGACTTCCCGACAATGAGCAGTACTTC. Its protein product is CASSSGLPDNEQYF. Together with reference TRBV7-2 and TRBJ2-7, the CDR3 gives the full variable domain: GAGVSQSPSNKVTEKGKDVELRCDPISGHTALYWYRQSLGQGLEFLIYFQGNSAPDKSGLPSDRFSAERTGGSVSTLTIQRTQQEDSAVYLCASSSGLPDNEQYFGPGTRLTVT.

The gene calls are TRBV7-6 and TRBJ1-3; the D gene is possibly TRBD1 (5 bases). This CDR3 spans 16 amino acids. Germline V lookup: CDR1 SGHVS, CDR2 FNYEAQ. V was clipped by 3 bases and J by 4 bases, with 16 bases between them. The CDR3 DNA reads TGTGCCAGCAGCTTGGGCTTCAGGGCAAACGGAAACACCATATATTTT. Protein: CASSLGFRANGNTIYF.

The rearrangement joins TRBV6-6 to TRBJ2-7; D unresolved. Germline CDR1 is MNHNY and CDR2 is SVGAGI (reference sequence). The CDR3 totals 16 residues. V was trimmed by 6 bases and J by 1 base, leaving 19 bases between them. CDR3 amino acids: CASSHLGQYWSYEQYF. In DNA form, the CDR3 reads TGTGCCAGCAGCCACCTCGGGCAGTACTGGTCCTACGAGCAGTACTTC.

This clonotype was counted a few times. The chain carries TRBV6-2 or TRBV6-3 and TRBJ2-7; TRBD2 matches at 12 bases. The CDR3 extends over 14 amino acids. With V trimmed by 2 bases and J by 5 bases, 1 base remained unmatched. The germline CDR1 and CDR2 sequences are MNHEY and SVGEGT. The CDR3 region is CASSYGTSGHEQYF. The CDR3 nucleotides read TGTGCCAGCAGTTACGGGACTAGCGGGCACGAGCAGTACTTC.

V is TRBV20-1 and J is TRBJ2-7, with D possibly being TRBD2 (5 bases). Trimming stripped 6 bases from V and 4 bases from J, with 16 bases between. This CDR3 comprises 13 residues. CDR1 and CDR2 from the germline V gene are DFQATT and SNEGSKA (reference sequence). The CDR3 DNA sequence: TGCAGTGCCCATACGGTTCTAGCATACGAGCAGTACTTC. Translated: CSAHTVLAYEQYF.

The chain carries TRBV5-1 and TRBJ1-1; D is unclear. The V end was cut by 3 bases, the J end by 4 bases, with 16 bases between. Germline assignment: CDR1 SGHRS and CDR2 YFSETQ. The CDR3 extends over 15 amino acids. The CDR3 region is CASSWGGSDFTEAFF. The CDR3 DNA follows: TGCGCCAGCAGCTGGGGAGGTAGCGACTTCACTGAAGCTTTCTTT.

This sequence joins TRBV5-5 and TRBJ2-5; TRBD2 agrees at 8 bases. Germline values: CDR1 SGHKS, CDR2 YYEKEE (reference sequence). V lost 0 bases to trimming and J lost 2 bases; unmatched junction nucleotides: 9. The CDR3 is made up of 17 amino acids. The CDR3 is CASSLASAGGFQETQYF. The CDR3 DNA sequence: TGTGCCAGCAGCTTGGCCTCGGCGGGGGGCTTTCAAGAGACCCAGTACTTC.

The chain joins TRBV30 to TRBJ1-2, with TRBD1 identical over 9 bases. J gave up 6 bases and V 2 bases, and 4 bases lay outside the gene matches. The CDR3 totals 13 residues. CDR1 is GTSNPN and CDR2 is SVGIG in the germline V gene (reference sequence). The CDR3 coding sequence is TGTGCCTGGAGTTATGGGACAGGGCATGGCTACACCTTC. It yields the protein CAWSYGTGHGYTF.

There are a few counts of this clonotype. The chain combines TRBV9 with TRBJ2-7, with D perhaps matching TRBD1 or TRBD2 (5 bases each). Germline CDR1 and CDR2: SGDLS and YYNGEE. The CDR3 is 14 amino acids. The V end was cut by 4 bases, the J end by 0 bases, with 11 bases between. CDR3 bases: TGTGCCAGCAGCAGACGGGACGTCTCCTACGAGCAGTACTTC. Translation: CASSRRDVSYEQYF.

This clonotype was counted a few times. The chain recombines TRBV27 with TRBJ2-1; tentative D call: TRBD2 (6 bases). The V end lost 0 bases, the J end lost 4 bases, and 19 bases lay between the germline ends. The CDR3 is made up of 18 amino acids. Germline V gene data show CDR1 as MNHEY and CDR2 as SMNVEV (reference sequence). CDR3 coding DNA: TGTGCCAGCAGTTTATCCCGATGGGGTAGCGGTCCGTACAATGAGCAGTTCTTC. The encoded protein is CASSLSRWGSGPYNEQFF.

The chain couples TRBV29-1 to TRBJ2-1; 9 nucleotides match TRBD2. This CDR3 contains 15 residues. CDR1 is SQVTM, CDR2 ANQGSEA, per germline. With V trimmed by 0 bases and J by 4 bases, 4 bases remained unmatched. CDR3 region: CSVEDLAGPYNEQFF. The CDR3 DNA reads as TGCAGCGTTGAAGATCTAGCGGGACCATACAATGAGCAGTTCTTC.

This clonotype was seen a handful of times. This rearrangement joins TRBV6-1 to TRBJ1-2; tentatively, D is TRBD1 (5 bases). The CDR3 sequence is 15 residues long. In germline, CDR1 is MNHNS, CDR2 SASEGT. V lost 8 bases, J lost 0 bases, and 16 bases lay in between. The CDR3 loop is CASSLEQGTNYGYTF. CDR3 DNA: TGTGCCAGCTCCCTGGAGCAGGGAACTAACTATGGCTACACCTTC.

Of note for this clonotype: This could be a read error, since a much larger clone is one nucleotide away. The genes are TRBV12-3 or TRBV12-4 and TRBJ2-4; 7 nucleotides line up with TRBD1. The J call may be incorrect, as the DNA end agrees better with TRBJ2-7. This CDR3 contains 14 residues. CDR3 protein: CASRSTGTSCEQYF. For the CDR3, the DNA is TGTGCCAGCAGGTCGACAGGGACCTCCTGCGAGCAGTACTTC.